These 27 T cell receptor beta chains share one sample of origin, sequenced in a study of shared clonotypes between healthy human individuals. Clones were sequenced by immunoSEQ multiplex PCR, and TCRdb holds only the in-frame ones, with some missing. Of about 2 million clones listed, approximately 94% are singletons. As defined, naive CD8 cells were CD45RO-negative and positively selected for CCR7, with terminally differentiated effector memory CD45RA+ cells excluded. Source material: naive CD8+ T cells sorted from blood. The receptors were sampled from a man aged 18 to 30 in good health.

J is TRBJ1-4 and V is TRBV7-6; D not certain. In germline, CDR1 is SGHVS, CDR2 FNYEAQ. CDR3 length: 15 residues. Trimming removed 0 bases at V and 3 bases at J, with 8 bases between. CDR3 coding DNA: TGTGCCAGCAGCTTAGCCTGGTCGGCTAATGAAAAACTGTTTTTT. This translates into CASSLAWSANEKLFF.

The chain uses TRBV10-2 and TRBJ1-2, with D perhaps TRBD1 (5 bases). The germline gives CDR1 WSHSY, CDR2 SAAADI. The CDR3 is made up of 14 amino acids. The V end lost 7 bases, the J end lost 3 bases, and 15 bases lay between the germline ends. CDR3 DNA sequence: TGCGCCAGCAATGAACAGGTTGCGGACTATGGCTACACCTTC. This sequence encodes CASNEQVADYGYTF.

The chain joins TRBV2 to TRBJ2-7; possible D gene TRBD1, 8 bases. Trimming removed 10 bases from V and 5 bases from J, with 30 bases in between. Germline V gives CDR1 SNHLY, CDR2 FYNNEI. CDR3 length equals 17 residues. The DNA of the CDR3 is TGTGCCACCCGTATGACAGGGGTACAGGGAGGGTCGCACGAGCAGTACTTC. This gives the protein CATRMTGVQGGSHEQYF.

The gene calls are TRBV27 and TRBJ2-7, with D perhaps matching TRBD2 (6 bases). Between the trimmed V and J ends, which lost 7 bases and 4 bases, there was a span of 17 bases. This CDR3 has 14 residues. Germline CDR1 reads MNHEY; CDR2 reads SMNVEV (reference sequence). The CDR3 DNA reads TGTGCCAGCAATAACGGGGGTCGACTTTACGAGCAGTACTTC. Translated: CASNNGGRLYEQYF.

The chain recombines TRBV11-2 with TRBJ1-3, with D unclear. V was shortened by 5 bases and J by 0 bases, with 20 bases between the two germline ends. Germline CDR1 and CDR2: SGHAT and FQNNGV. This CDR3 is built from 18 residues. The CDR3 nucleotides read TGTGCCAGCAGCCCATTCCCCTTGGTGACGAGCTCTGGAAACACCATATATTTT. It translates to CASSPFPLVTSSGNTIYF.

This chain joins TRBV6-1 and TRBJ2-7; D unclear. Between the trimmed V and J ends, which lost 6 bases and 5 bases, there was a span of 11 bases. Germline loops: CDR1 MNHNS, CDR2 SASEGT. CDR3 length: 12 residues. DNA of the CDR3: TGTGCCAGCAGAGAAATTAGCCACGAGCAGTACTTC. Translated: CASREISHEQYF.

In regard to this clone: At the DNA level, this CDR3 is encoded by other sequences in the same sample as well. This chain joins TRBV18 and TRBJ2-7, with 7 bases that match TRBD1. The CDR3 extends over 13 amino acids. V dropped 0 bases and J dropped 4; count of bases not matched to a gene: 0. CDR1 and CDR2 from the germline V gene are KGHSH and LQKENI. This chain's CDR3 is CASSPPDRYEQYF. In nucleotides, the CDR3 is TGTGCCAGCTCACCACCGGACAGGTACGAGCAGTACTTC.

The rearrangement links TRBV27 to TRBJ1-1, with D perhaps TRBD1 (6 bases). The V end was cut by 6 bases, the J end by 7 bases, with 18 bases between. Germline V CDR1 and CDR2: MNHEY, SMNVEV (reference sequence). The CDR3 sequence is 14 residues long. CDR3 protein: CASSPIPGVGEAFF. CDR3 sequence (DNA): TGTGCCAGCAGCCCTATTCCAGGGGTAGGTGAAGCTTTCTTT.

This chain connects TRBV29-1 to TRBJ2-3; either TRBD1 or TRBD2 may fit D (5 bases each). From germline, CDR1 is SQVTM and CDR2 ANQGSEA. This CDR3 spans 16 amino acids. The V end lost 0 bases, the J end lost 4 bases, and 17 bases lay between the germline ends. The CDR3 coding sequence is TGCAGCGTTGAAGATCTTACGGGTGAGGGGCCAGATACGCAGTATTTT. As protein: CSVEDLTGEGPDTQYF.

The chain carries TRBV20-1 and TRBJ1-2, with D uncertain. The CDR3 totals 11 residues. Germline loops: CDR1 DFQATT, CDR2 SNEGSKA (reference sequence). The V and J ends lost 4 bases and 11 bases respectively, with 14 bases between them. As DNA, the CDR3 is TGCAGTGCTACGCCGGCGGGCTGGTACACCTTC. Its translation is CSATPAGWYTF.

This chain joins TRBV11-2 and TRBJ1-3; D possibly corresponds to TRBD1 (5 bases). The germline V and J ends were trimmed by 6 bases and 0 bases, with 12 bases remaining between them. Germline V gene sequence: CDR1 SGHAT, CDR2 FQNNGV. The CDR3 is 15 residues long. The CDR3 reads CASSPLGDSGNTIYF. CDR3 in DNA: TGTGCCAGCAGTCCTCTGGGGGACTCTGGAAACACCATATATTTT.

The genes are TRBV5-4 and TRBJ2-4; possibly TRBD2 for D (7 bases). Germline-derived CDR1 and CDR2 are SGHNT and YYREEE (reference sequence). CDR3 length equals 15 residues. V gave up 5 bases and J gave up 8 bases, with 20 bases separating them. CDR3 protein: CASSSRIGGEDIQYF. The CDR3 DNA reads TGTGCCAGCAGTTCACGTATAGGGGGGGAGGACATTCAGTACTTC. Full variable domain (rest looked up from reference TRBV5-4 and TRBJ2-4): ETGVTQSPTHLIKTRGQQVTLRCSSQSGHNTVSWYQQALGQGPQFIFQYYREEENGRGNFPPRFSGLQFPNYSSELNVNALELDDSALYLCASSSRIGGEDIQYFGAGTRLSVL.

The chain employs TRBV10-1 and TRBJ1-4; D not resolved. V shed 6 bases and J shed 8 bases, with 16 bases lying between them. CDR1 and CDR2 (germline): WNHNN, SYGVQD (reference sequence). This CDR3 has 14 amino acids. CDR3 nucleotide sequence: TGCGCCAGCAGGGAGCGAGGCCAGGAGGAAAAACTGTTTTTT. Translating it yields CASRERGQEEKLFF.

This chain uses TRBV5-6 with TRBJ1-1; no clear D. Trimming removed 2 bases at V and 4 bases at J, with 9 bases between. Germline CDR1 and CDR2: SGHDT and YYEEEE. This CDR3 has 13 amino acids. The CDR3 here is CASSFAWATEAFF. In DNA, the CDR3 is TGTGCCAGCAGCTTCGCCTGGGCCACTGAAGCTTTCTTT.

CDR3 in DNA: TGCGCCAGCAGCCAGGAGGCCCAAGGACAGCTCATGCAGCCCCAGCATTTT. It translates to CASSQEAQGQLMQPQHF. The chain is built from TRBV4-3 and TRBJ1-5; perhaps TRBD1 as D (6 bases). Germline CDR1 and CDR2: LGHNA and YSLEER. The CDR3 has 17 amino acids. V was cut by 3 bases and J by 7 bases, with 22 bases left in between.

V and J are TRBV30 and TRBJ2-3; unclear D gene. V was trimmed by 2 bases and J by 0 bases, leaving 12 bases between them. Germline CDR1 and CDR2: GTSNPN and SVGIG (reference sequence). The CDR3 contains 15 residues. The CDR3 reads CAWSLSGLSTDTQYF. The CDR3 DNA follows: TGTGCCTGGAGTCTATCGGGTTTAAGCACAGATACGCAGTATTTT.

The rearrangement joins TRBV30 to TRBJ2-7, with D perhaps assigned TRBD1 or TRBD2 (5 bases each). The CDR3 contains 11 residues. Germline CDR1 is GTSNPN and CDR2 is SVGIG (reference sequence). V was clipped by 4 bases and J by 6 bases, with 10 bases between them. This CDR3 reads CAWTSGSEQYF. In nucleotides, the CDR3 is TGTGCCTGGACGTCAGGGAGCGAGCAGTACTTC.

This sequence joins TRBV9 and TRBJ2-7, with TRBD1 matching 7 bases. Germline V CDR1 and CDR2: SGDLS, YYNGEE. Trimming at V came to 4 bases and at J to 1 base, leaving 2 bases not matched to a gene. The CDR3 is 13 residues long. CDR3 in amino acids: CASSTGVSYEQYF. Here the CDR3 DNA reads TGTGCCAGCAGCACAGGGGTGTCCTACGAGCAGTACTTC.

With regard to this clone: Other DNA sequences within the sample encode an identical CDR3. The chain has TRBV6-5 and TRBJ1-5; D gene uncertain. CDR1 is MNHEY, CDR2 SVGAGI, per germline. Trimming took 0 bases from V and 0 from J, leaving 3 bases between them. This CDR3 is built from 14 residues. CDR3 sequence reads: CASSYSSSNQPQHF. The CDR3 nucleotides are TGTGCCAGCAGTTACTCTTCTAGCAATCAGCCCCAGCATTTT.

The gene calls are TRBV27 and TRBJ1-4; D might be TRBD1 (5 bases). Germline-derived CDR1 and CDR2 are MNHEY and SMNVEV (reference sequence). The CDR3 consists of 14 residues. V gave up 5 bases and J gave up 12 bases, with 19 bases separating them. This CDR3 reads CASSIGGSPGELFF. CDR3 sequence (DNA): TGTGCCAGCAGTATCGGGGGGTCCCCAGGTGAACTGTTTTTT. The full variable domain, completed using reference TRBV27 and TRBJ1-4, is EAQVTQNPRYLITVTGKKLTVTCSQNMNHEYMSWYRQDPGLGLRQIYYSMNVEVTDKGDVPEGYKVSRKEKRNFPLILESPSPNQTSLYFCASSIGGSPGELFFGSGTQLSVL.

About this clone: Its ends do not fully match the called genes, so a read error is possible. Additional DNA sequences in this sample encode the identical CDR3. The rearrangement links TRBV7-7 to TRBJ2-7, with a weak D call TRBD1 (5 bases). Germline CDR1 is SSHAT and CDR2 is FNYEAQ (reference sequence). CDR3 length: 13 amino acids. The CDR3 DNA reads TGTGCTAGCAGCTTACAGGAGTCCTACGAGCAGTACTTC. Protein: CASSLQESYEQYF. The variable domain in full, with the rest retrieved from reference TRBV7-7 and TRBJ2-7, is GAGVSQSPRYKVTKRGQDVTLRCDPISSHATLYWYQQALGQGPEFLTYFNYEAQPDKSGLPSDRFSAERPEGSISTLTIQRTEQRDSAMYRCASSLQESYEQYFGPGTRLTVT.

The chain links TRBV7-8 to TRBJ1-3; D is ambiguous. Trimming took 1 base from V and 8 from J, leaving 9 bases between them. The CDR3 is made up of 13 amino acids. From germline, CDR1 is SGHVS and CDR2 FQNEAQ. The DNA for the CDR3 is TGTGCCAGCAGCTTAGATCCCGGGGACACCATATATTTT. This gives the protein CASSLDPGDTIYF.

Only one count was recorded for this clone. The chain is built from TRBV4-3 and TRBJ2-2; 7 bases align to TRBD2. Germline V CDR1 and CDR2: LGHNA, YSLEER. The CDR3 spans 18 residues. Trimming cost V 0 bases and J 5 bases; bases outside gene matches: 12. The DNA for the CDR3 is TGCGCCAGCAGCCAAGAGGCTAGCGGAGGGATAGGGACCGGGGAGCTGTTTTTT. It yields the protein CASSQEASGGIGTGELFF.

J is TRBJ2-1 and V is TRBV4-2; D is uncertain. V lost 0 bases, J lost 6 bases, and 9 bases lay in between. Per germline, CDR1 LGHNA and CDR2 YNFKEQ. The CDR3 runs 14 residues. CDR3 DNA: TGTGCCAGCAGCCAAGATCCGGGTAGCAATGAGCAGTTCTTC. Its translation: CASSQDPGSNEQFF.

The gene calls are TRBV28 and TRBJ2-7; 8 bases fit TRBD1. This CDR3 is 15 amino acids long. Trimming at V came to 6 bases and at J to 0 bases, leaving 7 bases not matched to a gene. Germline CDR1 reads MDHEN; CDR2 reads SYDVKM. CDR3 loop: CASRPPGQDSYEQYF. The CDR3 DNA is TGTGCCAGCAGACCACCGGGACAGGACTCCTACGAGCAGTACTTC. The complete variable domain, with remaining parts taken from reference TRBV28 and TRBJ2-7, reads DVKVTQSSRYLVKRTGEKVFLECVQDMDHENMFWYRQDPGLGLRLIYFSYDVKMKEKGDIPEGYSVSREKKERFSLILESASTNQTSMYLCASRPPGQDSYEQYFGPGTRLTVT.

The chain carries TRBV5-6 and TRBJ2-7; 9 nucleotides align to TRBD2. Germline V gene sequence: CDR1 SGHDT, CDR2 YYEEEE. Germline trimming cut 6 bases from V and 6 bases from J; bases unmatched to any gene: 10. This CDR3 has 14 residues. CDR3 protein: CASTLAGVQSEQYF. The CDR3 DNA sequence: TGTGCCAGCACGTTAGCGGGAGTGCAGTCCGAGCAGTACTTC.

This chain connects TRBV30 to TRBJ2-1; 8 positions match TRBD2. The trim removed 0 bases at V and 4 bases at J, leaving 8 bases unmatched. CDR1 is GTSNPN, CDR2 SVGIG, per germline (reference sequence). CDR3 length: 16 residues. The DNA of the CDR3 is TGTGCCTGGAGTGTACAGGCGGGAGGTTTTTACAATGAGCAGTTCTTC. Amino acids: CAWSVQAGGFYNEQFF.